This TCR beta chain was sequenced during a study of CD8+ T cells in alopecia areata. In the study overall: Treatment of the treated patients consisted of oral tofacitinib, 5 to 10 mg twice daily.

Sequencing relied on a cDNA template that was reverse transcribed from extracted RNA. Profiled with immunoSEQ multiplex PCR; TCRdb holds only in-frame clones, not every one. The sample records 150,000 or so clones, more than 40% being singletons. This clone was counted a few times. V lost 4 bases, J lost 0 bases, and 18 bases lay in between. Germline V gives CDR1 SQVTM, CDR2 ANQGSEA. This CDR3 contains 16 residues. A FACSAria was used to sort CD4+ and CD8+ T cells. These cells came from PBMCs. What was sequenced was CD4+ T cells sorted from blood. This TCR was recovered from a human donor with alopecia areata. V usage is TRBV29-1 and J usage is TRBJ1-1; D unresolved. CDR3 in amino acids: CSVAWEERAMNTEAFF. The CDR3 nucleotides read TGCAGCGTTGCGTGGGAGGAGAGGGCTATGAACACTGAAGCTTTCTTT.